Below are 18 T cell receptor beta chains sequenced from a single sample in a study of CD8 T cells in ankylosing spondylitis. TCRdb passed the 5' RACE reads through MiXCR, listing each CDR3 protein once. The sample has roughly 40,000 distinct CDR3 sequences, approximately 9.9% seen once; the top ten hold about 1.4%. Input material: blood, either unsorted or a sorted T cell fraction (not recorded which). The receptors were sampled from a male donor with ankylosing spondylitis or in good health (not recorded which).

This clonotype was detected ten times or more. This chain joins TRBV3-1 and TRBJ2-1; D remains ambiguous. The CDR3 runs to 13 residues. Germline V gene data show CDR1 as LGHDT and CDR2 as YNNKEL (reference sequence). V was trimmed by 1 base and J by 8 bases, leaving 9 bases between them. CDR3 in amino acids: CASSQVRAHEQFF. DNA of the CDR3: TGTGCCAGCAGCCAAGTTCGGGCCCATGAGCAGTTCTTC.

This clonotype occurred many times. The chain employs TRBV20-1 and TRBJ2-1; 7 nucleotides align to TRBD1. The CDR3 consists of 13 residues. CDR1 and CDR2 from the germline V gene are DFQATT and SNEGSKA (reference sequence). Trimming took 4 bases from V and 1 from J; bases not matched to a gene: 1. CDR3 in amino acids: CSAMTGSYNEQFF. For the CDR3, the DNA is TGCAGTGCTATGACAGGGTCCTACAATGAGCAGTTCTTC.

This clonotype was recorded many times. The chain joins TRBV5-1 to TRBJ1-4; D remains unclear. Germline V gives CDR1 SGHRS, CDR2 YFSETQ. The CDR3 contains 15 residues. Trimming removed 1 base from V and 6 bases from J, with 13 bases in between. The chain's CDR3 is CASSLLGSLDEKLFF. As DNA, the CDR3 is TGCGCCAGCAGCTTGTTAGGTTCTCTTGATGAAAAACTGTTTTTT.

This clonotype was seen a handful of times. The chain has TRBV7-7 and TRBJ2-3; D is perhaps TRBD2 (6 bases). The germline CDR1 and CDR2 sequences are SSHAT and FNYEAQ (reference sequence). V dropped 5 bases and J dropped 4 bases, with 16 bases sitting between them. The length of the CDR3 is 15 residues. DNA for the CDR3: TGTGCCAGCAGCCGGGACTCCGTCGGTTCAGATACGCAGTATTTT. Translating gives CASSRDSVGSDTQYF.

This clonotype was found a few times. The rearrangement joins TRBV11-3 to TRBJ2-1; a weak D match, TRBD2 (6 bases). Per the germline V gene, CDR1 is SGHNT and CDR2 is YENEEA. The V end lost 5 bases, the J end lost 2 bases, and 7 bases lay between the germline ends. This CDR3 has 13 amino acids. The CDR3: CASSGGTYNEQFF. The CDR3 region has the DNA TGTGCCAGCAGCGGGGGGACCTACAATGAGCAGTTCTTC.

The sample holds many counts of this clonotype. The V and J genes are TRBV20-1 and TRBJ2-5, with D uncertain. Germline assignment: CDR1 DFQATT and CDR2 SNEGSKA (reference sequence). With 0 bases removed from V and 5 bases from J, the gap between germline ends came to 13 bases. CDR3 length: 14 residues. CDR3 sequence reads: CSARDLGRLETQYF. Written as DNA, the CDR3 is TGCAGTGCTAGAGATCTCGGACGTCTGGAGACCCAGTACTTC.

This clonotype was seen a few times. This chain connects TRBV18 to TRBJ2-5; D not resolved. Germline V lookup: CDR1 KGHSH, CDR2 LQKENI. This CDR3 comprises 13 residues. V was shortened by 3 bases and J by 5 bases, with 10 bases between the two germline ends. The CDR3 DNA reads as TGTGCCAGCTCACCGACTCGGGCGGAGACCCAGTACTTC. Its translation: CASSPTRAETQYF. Supplemented by reference TRBV18 and TRBJ2-5, the full variable domain reads NAGVMQNPRHLVRRRGQEARLRCSPMKGHSHVYWYRQLPEEGLKFMVYLQKENIIDESGMPKERFSAEFPKEGPSILRIQQVVRGDSAAYFCASSPTRAETQYFGPGTRLLVL.

The chain carries TRBV4-1 and TRBJ2-7, with D tentatively TRBD1 or TRBD2 (5 bases each). The CDR3 is 14 amino acids. The V gene's germline CDR1 is MGHRA and CDR2 YSYEKL. V gave up 4 bases and J gave up 5 bases, with 15 bases separating them. CDR3 region: CASSPNGGDDEQYF. The CDR3 region has the DNA TGCGCCAGCAGCCCAAATGGGGGAGATGACGAGCAGTACTTC.

This clonotype appeared many times. This chain connects TRBV6-5 to TRBJ2-1; 9 nucleotides match TRBD1. V dropped 2 bases and J dropped 7; count of bases not matched to a gene: 6. Germline loops: CDR1 MNHEY, CDR2 SVGAGI. The CDR3 runs to 15 residues. The CDR3 here is CASSYSGTGYNEQFF. The CDR3 coding sequence is TGTGCCAGCAGTTACAGCGGGACAGGGTATAATGAGCAGTTCTTC.

The V call is TRBV10-3, the J call TRBJ2-7; the match to TRBD1 covers 7 bases. CDR3 length: 13 amino acids. With 4 bases clipped from V and 2 bases from J, the junction kept 2 bases outside the gene matches. Germline values: CDR1 ENHRY, CDR2 SYGVKD. The DNA of the CDR3 is TGTGCCATCAGTGCCGGGACAGCCTACGAGCAGTACTTC. Amino acid sequence: CAISAGTAYEQYF.

The V and J genes are TRBV6-6 and TRBJ1-4; perhaps TRBD1 as D (5 bases). The germline V gene has CDR1 MNHNY and CDR2 SVGAGI (reference sequence). Trimming removed 0 bases at V and 1 base at J, with 6 bases between. This CDR3 spans 15 amino acids. The CDR3 is CASSYSGGTNEKLFF. CDR3 sequence (DNA): TGTGCCAGCAGTTACTCGGGGGGAACTAATGAAAAACTGTTTTTT.

In its sample, this clonotype was seen many times. The CDR3 DNA follows: TGCGCCAGCAGCTTGGGCGGGGGGGCAGATACGCAGTATTTT. This translates into CASSLGGGADTQYF. The genes are TRBV5-1 and TRBJ2-3, with 9 bases matching TRBD2. V lost 0 bases and J lost 4; bases outside the gene matches: 0. Germline assignment: CDR1 SGHRS and CDR2 YFSETQ. The CDR3 is 14 amino acids.

In its sample, this clonotype was seen many times. The chain combines TRBV5-1 with TRBJ2-1; weak D call: TRBD2 (6 bases). Trimming shortened V by 1 base and J by 5 bases, and 13 bases separated the two germline ends. Germline lookup yields CDR1 SGHRS and CDR2 YFSETQ. CDR3 length: 15 amino acids. Here the CDR3 DNA reads TGCGCCAGCAGCTTGAGGGCTAGCGATCACAATGAGCAGTTCTTC. It specifies CASSLRASDHNEQFF.

V gene TRBV6-5 combines with J gene TRBJ1-1; D uncertain. CDR3 length equals 14 residues. The germline V gene has CDR1 MNHEY and CDR2 SVGAGI. Trimming shortened V by 3 bases and J by 1 base, and 9 bases separated the two germline ends. The CDR3: CASSYHLPNTEAFF. The DNA of the CDR3 is TGTGCCAGCAGTTATCACCTCCCGAACACTGAAGCTTTCTTT.

This clonotype was observed at least ten times. The chain links TRBV9 to TRBJ2-7; 13 nucleotides match TRBD2. The CDR3 spans 15 residues. With 4 bases clipped from V and 7 bases from J, the junction kept 8 bases outside the gene matches. Germline CDR1 is SGDLS and CDR2 is YYNGEE. CDR3 loop: CASSPRLAGGEEQYF. CDR3 coding DNA: TGTGCCAGCAGCCCCCGACTAGCGGGGGGAGAAGAGCAGTACTTC.

This clonotype was seen many times. The chain employs TRBV6-1 and TRBJ1-2; D uncertain. CDR1 MNHNS and CDR2 SASEGT come from the germline V gene. The CDR3 runs to 15 residues. V lost 3 bases to trimming and J lost 5 bases, with 16 bases between them. The CDR3 region is CASSELGMWQYGYTF. The DNA of the CDR3 is TGTGCCAGCAGTGAGCTGGGGATGTGGCAGTATGGCTACACCTTC.

This clonotype occurred many times. CDR3 bases: TGCAGCAGTAGACAGGGGGGGATTTACAATGAGCAGTTCTTC. Its protein is CSSRQGGIYNEQFF. The chain employs TRBV29-1 and TRBJ2-1; 9 positions agree with TRBD1. CDR1 and CDR2 from the germline V gene are SQVTM and ANQGSEA. CDR3 length: 14 amino acids. With V trimmed by 8 bases and J by 4 bases, 9 bases remained unmatched.

This clonotype was observed at least ten times. The V call is TRBV27, the J call TRBJ2-3, with D possibly TRBD2 on 5 matching bases. Germline V gene lookup returns CDR1 MNHEY and CDR2 SMNVEV (reference sequence). V shed 6 bases and J shed 2 bases, with 12 bases lying between them. The CDR3 has 14 residues. The CDR3 loop reads CASRDRLNTDTQYF. Written as DNA, the CDR3 is TGTGCCAGCAGAGACCGACTAAACACAGATACGCAGTATTTT.